The 25 T cell receptor beta chains reported below all come from one sample, sequenced in a study of neurological immune-mediated disorders. TCRdb recomputed calls from the 5' RACE reads with MiXCR, one row per CDR3 protein. The data contain tens of thousands of distinct CDR3 sequences, around 4.5% of them singletons. Input material: PBMCs. All receptors derive from a woman aged 55-69 years with multiple sclerosis.

This clonotype appeared a few times. V usage is TRBV20-1 and J usage is TRBJ2-5, with 8 bases fitting TRBD2. Germline CDR1 is DFQATT and CDR2 is SNEGSKA (reference sequence). Unmatched junction bases numbered 5, after V lost 4 bases and J lost 1 base. The CDR3 runs 14 residues. CDR3 residues: CSATSGRSQETQYF. The CDR3 DNA reads TGCAGTGCTACTAGCGGGCGAAGCCAAGAGACCCAGTACTTC.

This clonotype was seen more than once but under ten times. Mismatch with germline at one junction end may stem from a read error. The chain links TRBV7-2 to TRBJ2-3, with 9 bases matching TRBD2. The CDR3 loop spans 16 amino acids. Per germline, CDR1 SGHTA and CDR2 FQGNSA. The CDR3 region is CASSSGLATGTDTKYF. DNA of the CDR3: TGTGCCAGCAGCTCCGGACTAGCGACCGGAACAGATACGAAGTATTTT.

This clonotype appeared many times. The chain couples TRBV12-3 or TRBV12-4 to TRBJ1-4, with D possibly being TRBD1 (5 bases). The CDR3 contains 15 residues. V was trimmed by 5 bases and J by 2 bases, leaving 12 bases between them. The CDR3 region has the DNA TGTGCCAGCAGTCACGCCGGGGGGACTAATGAAAAACTGTTTTTT. Translated, it gives CASSHAGGTNEKLFF.

In its sample, this clonotype was seen many times. This chain's CDR3 is CASSWTRPGGDEQFF. In DNA form, the CDR3 reads TGCGCCAGCAGCTGGACGCGACCGGGTGGTGATGAGCAGTTCTTC. The V and J genes are TRBV5-1 and TRBJ2-1; no clear D. V was cut by 3 bases and J by 8 bases, with 18 bases left in between. Germline V gene lookup returns CDR1 SGHRS and CDR2 YFSETQ. The CDR3 totals 15 residues.

The rearrangement joins TRBV20-1 to TRBJ2-2; D gene uncertain. With 5 bases removed from V and 0 bases from J, the gap between germline ends came to 10 bases. CDR3 length equals 14 residues. The germline V gene has CDR1 DFQATT and CDR2 SNEGSKA (reference sequence). CDR3 loop: CSAGLRSNTGELFF. DNA of the CDR3: TGCAGTGCTGGCCTACGGTCGAACACCGGGGAGCTGTTTTTT.

The V gene is TRBV5-5, the J gene TRBJ1-1; unclear D gene. V dropped 1 base and J dropped 4 bases, with 11 bases sitting between them. The CDR3 spans 14 residues. Germline V gives CDR1 SGHKS, CDR2 YYEKEE (reference sequence). In DNA, the CDR3 is TGTGCCAGCAGCTTGCGTGGGGAAGGCACTGAAGCTTTCTTT. Translation: CASSLRGEGTEAFF. The full variable domain, with the rest looked up from reference TRBV5-5 and TRBJ1-1, is DAGVTQSPTHLIKTRGQQVTLRCSPISGHKSVSWYQQVLGQGPQFIFQYYEKEERGRGNFPDRFSARQFPNYSSELNVNALLLGDSALYLCASSLRGEGTEAFFGQGTRLTVV.

This clonotype was recorded many times. This chain uses TRBV20-1 with TRBJ2-4; 8 bases line up with TRBD1. V gave up 5 bases and J gave up 4 bases; unmatched junction bases: 4. The germline gives CDR1 DFQATT, CDR2 SNEGSKA (reference sequence). The CDR3 length is 13 residues. This CDR3 reads CSAPGTGKNIQYF. The CDR3 region has the DNA TGCAGTGCTCCCGGGACAGGAAAAAACATTCAGTACTTC.

This clonotype was counted a few times. This chain links TRBV28 with TRBJ2-2, with 10 bases matching TRBD1. The CDR3 has 16 amino acids. CDR1 MDHEN and CDR2 SYDVKM come from the germline V gene. Unmatched junction bases numbered 6, after V lost 4 bases and J lost 4 bases. DNA for the CDR3: TGTGCCAGCAGTTCCCCCGGGACAGGGGTCACCGGGGAGCTGTTTTTT. It codes for CASSSPGTGVTGELFF.

This clonotype was seen repeatedly, ten times or more. The chain employs TRBV20-1 and TRBJ2-6; D call uncertain. V lost 0 bases to trimming and J lost 0 bases, with 12 bases between them. Germline V gives CDR1 DFQATT, CDR2 SNEGSKA (reference sequence). CDR3 length: 17 amino acids. This chain's CDR3 is CSAREGRRFSGANVLTF. CDR3 nucleotides: TGCAGTGCTAGAGAGGGCAGGAGATTCTCTGGGGCCAACGTCCTGACTTTC.

This clonotype was seen at least ten times. The J gene is TRBJ1-2, the V gene TRBV3-1; D uncertain. V was shortened by 3 bases and J by 7 bases, with 6 bases between the two germline ends. Germline V gene sequence: CDR1 LGHDT, CDR2 YNNKEL (reference sequence). This CDR3 is built from 11 residues. CDR3 DNA sequence: TGTGCCAGCAGCCAGACTGGTGGCTACACCTTC. It is translated as CASSQTGGYTF.

This clonotype was counted at least ten times. The rearrangement joins TRBV10-3 to TRBJ2-1; perhaps TRBD2 as D (6 bases). Deletions cut 6 bases from V and 10 bases from J, with 19 bases between. The CDR3 covers 14 residues. Germline lookup yields CDR1 ENHRY and CDR2 SYGVKD. The CDR3 region is CAISPERDSREQFF. The CDR3, as DNA: TGTGCCATCAGCCCCGAAAGGGACTCCCGGGAGCAGTTCTTC.

V gene TRBV20-1 combines with J gene TRBJ2-1, with 7 bases matching TRBD2. V dropped 3 bases and J dropped 2; count of bases not matched to a gene: 7. CDR3 length: 15 amino acids. Per germline, CDR1 DFQATT and CDR2 SNEGSKA (reference sequence). The CDR3 DNA follows: TGCAGTGCTAGTGGAGGGACTATGACCTACAATGAGCAGTTCTTC. Amino acids: CSASGGTMTYNEQFF.

The table lists this clonotype with many counts. The V and J genes are TRBV20-1 and TRBJ2-5, with 7 bases identical to TRBD1. The trim removed 0 bases at V and 2 bases at J, leaving 0 bases unmatched. The V gene's germline CDR1 is DFQATT and CDR2 SNEGSKA (reference sequence). The CDR3 has 13 residues. CDR3 loop: CSARDRGQETQYF. The CDR3 bases are TGCAGTGCTAGAGACAGGGGGCAAGAGACCCAGTACTTC.

This clonotype was recorded many times. The V call is TRBV5-1, the J call TRBJ2-3; D is ambiguous. V lost 0 bases and J 2 bases, leaving 7 bases between the germline ends. This CDR3 region has 14 residues. In germline, CDR1 is SGHRS, CDR2 YFSETQ. The CDR3 is CASSLAQTTDTQYF. The CDR3 DNA sequence: TGCGCCAGCAGCTTGGCGCAGACCACAGATACGCAGTATTTT.

For this clonotype: Sequence at one end of the junction differs from germline and may be a read error. The V and J genes are TRBV6-6 and TRBJ2-3, with 9 bases identical to TRBD2. Germline V gives CDR1 MNHNY, CDR2 SVGAGI (reference sequence). The CDR3 spans 13 residues. The CDR3 coding sequence is TGTGCCAGCAGTTACTCGCCCCAGCGGGGGGCCAGTTTT. Its protein product is CASSYSPQRGASF.

In its sample, this clonotype was seen many times. This rearrangement joins TRBV18 to TRBJ2-7; no definite D call. The CDR3 contains 14 residues. The germline CDR1 and CDR2 sequences are KGHSH and LQKENI. V was pared by 3 bases and J by 2 bases, with 11 bases between. The CDR3 DNA follows: TGTGCCAGCTCACCGGGATCAGGTACCTACGAGCAGTACGTC. Amino acids: CASSPGSGTYEQYV.

A few counts support this clonotype. The chain is built from TRBV20-1 and TRBJ2-7, with 8 positions matching TRBD2. The CDR3 is made up of 13 amino acids. Losses at the gene ends were 3 bases for V and 2 bases for J; bases not matched to a gene: 3. The germline V gene encodes CDR1 DFQATT and CDR2 SNEGSKA (reference sequence). DNA for the CDR3: TGCAGTGCTAGTATTAGCGGGACCTACGAGCAGTACGTC. Amino acids: CSASISGTYEQYV.

This clonotype has at least ten counts. The V gene is TRBV4-1, the J gene TRBJ2-1, with D possibly being TRBD2 (5 bases). The CDR3 spans 15 residues. CDR1 and CDR2 (germline): MGHRA, YSYEKL. Trimming took off 3 bases at V and 4 bases at J, with 13 bases between the two ends. CDR3 sequence: CASSQGLREYNEQFF. CDR3 bases: TGCGCCAGCAGCCAGGGATTGAGGGAGTACAATGAGCAGTTCTTC.

CDR3 nucleotides: TGCGCCAGCAGCTTGGCTGGACAGGGAACCTACGAGCAGTACTTC. Its protein is CASSLAGQGTYEQYF. The chain carries TRBV5-1 and TRBJ2-7, with 8 bases aligning to TRBD1. CDR3 size: 15 residues. CDR1 is SGHRS, CDR2 YFSETQ, per germline. The V and J ends lost 0 bases and 2 bases, in that order; junction bases with no gene match: 4.

Ten or more counts support this clonotype. The chain combines TRBV20-1 with TRBJ2-2; 8 bases are a match to TRBD1. This CDR3 has 13 amino acids. J gave up 5 bases and V 8 bases, and 7 bases lay outside the gene matches. CDR1 is DFQATT, CDR2 SNEGSKA, per germline (reference sequence). The CDR3 is CSTNRGTTGELFF. In DNA form, the CDR3 reads TGCAGTACTAACAGGGGGACAACCGGGGAGCTGTTTTTT.

This chain connects TRBV20-1 to TRBJ2-3; 7 positions match TRBD2. Germline CDR1 DFQATT, CDR2 SNEGSKA (reference sequence). V shed 3 bases and J 1 base; nucleotides not matched to a gene: 1. This CDR3 spans 13 amino acids. Here the CDR3 DNA reads TGCAGTGCTAGCCGGGGGGGCACAGATACGCAGTATTTT. Translating it yields CSASRGGTDTQYF.

This clonotype was detected ten times or more. This sequence joins TRBV25-1 and TRBJ1-2; the D is unclear. CDR1 is MGHDK and CDR2 is SYGVNS in the germline V gene. The CDR3 is made up of 13 amino acids. The V end lost 4 bases, the J end lost 7 bases, and 13 bases lay between the germline ends. The CDR3 coding sequence is TGTGCCAGCAGTGCTGCGGACGGGGTTGGCTACACCTTC. Translation: CASSAADGVGYTF.

This clonotype showed up just a few times. This sequence joins TRBV5-1 and TRBJ2-7, with D tentatively TRBD2 (6 bases). Germline CDR1 reads SGHRS; CDR2 reads YFSETQ. Trimming took 0 bases from V and 2 from J, leaving 9 bases between them. There are 14 residues in the CDR3. The chain's CDR3 is CASSLGRDTYEQYF. In DNA form, the CDR3 reads TGCGCCAGCAGCTTGGGGAGGGATACCTACGAGCAGTACTTC.

Many counts were recorded for this clonotype. This chain uses TRBV5-1 with TRBJ2-7, with TRBD1 matching 7 bases. CDR1 and CDR2 from the germline V gene are SGHRS and YFSETQ. V lost 3 bases and J lost 0; bases outside the gene matches: 3. The CDR3 has 14 residues. The CDR3 here is CASSSGQPSYEQYF. The CDR3 bases are TGCGCCAGCAGCTCGGGACAGCCCTCCTACGAGCAGTACTTC.

This clonotype was detected many times. The V call is TRBV20-1, the J call TRBJ2-5; D possibly corresponds to TRBD1 (6 bases). Germline V gene sequence: CDR1 DFQATT, CDR2 SNEGSKA (reference sequence). Trimming cost V 5 bases and J 5 bases, with 9 bases left between them. The CDR3 spans 11 residues. DNA for the CDR3: TGCAGTGCTCTCAGGGGTGAGACCCAGTACTTC. Translated: CSALRGETQYF.